The TCR beta chain described here comes from a study of Graves' ophthalmopathy and Graves' hyperthyroidism. Notes on the study in general: Forecasting of ophthalmopathy progression by the model achieved about 71% sensitivity and around 77% specificity. Blood was where most expanded thyroid clonotypes above 0.001 frequency also turned up.

This clonotype came up many times. The antigen is undetermined. Trimming stripped 7 bases from V and 1 base from J, with 13 bases between. The germline V gene encodes CDR1 SNHLY and CDR2 FYNNEI. This CDR3 has 14 amino acids. As the template, RNA transcripts were used to amplify TCR beta CDR3 regions. HTBI primers were employed in first-round RT-PCR, then a second-round multiplex PCR followed. MiXCR was run by TCRdb on the multiplex PCR reads, yielding one entry per CDR3 protein. This sample has under 200,000 distinct CDR3 sequences, with over 35% found just once. This TCR derives from a woman aged 40 to 49 with Graves' ophthalmopathy. Specimen: peripheral blood. This chain connects TRBV2 to TRBJ1-1; D is unclear. The CDR3 sequence: CASIPDGRNTEAFF. The CDR3 DNA sequence: TGTGCCAGCATTCCGGACGGGAGGAACACTGAAGCTTTCTTT.